This TCR beta chain was found in a study of response to subunit inactivated influenza vaccine. Notes on the study in general: With each seasonal influenza vaccination, the authors suggested, few new T cells are recruited.

With respect to this clonotype: Its antigen remains unidentified.

Germline lookup yields CDR1 MNHEY and CDR2 SVGEGT. The CDR3 has 12 amino acids. V dropped 6 bases and J dropped 6 bases, with 9 bases sitting between them. TCRdb reprocessed the RT-PCR reads via MiXCR and lists one record per CDR3 protein. The table has under 850,000 distinct CDR3 sequences, roughly 18% seen once. This TCR came from a man in his fifties or sixties who received an inactivated influenza vaccine. The J gene is TRBJ2-1, the V gene TRBV6-2 or TRBV6-3; the D gene is possibly TRBD1 (5 bases). The sample here was PBMCs from blood, taken approximately 5 days after vaccination. The DNA for the CDR3 is TGTGCCAGCAGAAGGACACCCAATGAGCAGTTCTTC. Protein: CASRRTPNEQFF.